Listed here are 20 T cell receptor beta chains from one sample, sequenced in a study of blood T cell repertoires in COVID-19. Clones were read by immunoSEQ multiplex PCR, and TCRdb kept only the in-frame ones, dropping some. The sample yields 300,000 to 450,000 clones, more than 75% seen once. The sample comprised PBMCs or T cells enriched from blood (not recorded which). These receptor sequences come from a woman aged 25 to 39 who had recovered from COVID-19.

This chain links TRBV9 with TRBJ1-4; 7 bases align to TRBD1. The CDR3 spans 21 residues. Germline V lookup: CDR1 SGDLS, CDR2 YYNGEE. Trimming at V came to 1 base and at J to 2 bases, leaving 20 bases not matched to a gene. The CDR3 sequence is CASSVSTPQGPPAVTNEKLFF. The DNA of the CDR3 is TGTGCCAGCAGCGTATCCACCCCACAGGGGCCCCCTGCGGTGACTAATGAAAAACTGTTTTTT.

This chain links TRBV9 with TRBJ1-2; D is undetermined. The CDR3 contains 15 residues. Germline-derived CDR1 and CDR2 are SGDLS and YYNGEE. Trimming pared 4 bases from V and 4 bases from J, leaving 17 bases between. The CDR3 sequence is CASSPPGGRAYGYTF. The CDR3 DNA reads TGTGCCAGCAGCCCCCCGGGAGGGCGGGCCTATGGCTACACCTTC.

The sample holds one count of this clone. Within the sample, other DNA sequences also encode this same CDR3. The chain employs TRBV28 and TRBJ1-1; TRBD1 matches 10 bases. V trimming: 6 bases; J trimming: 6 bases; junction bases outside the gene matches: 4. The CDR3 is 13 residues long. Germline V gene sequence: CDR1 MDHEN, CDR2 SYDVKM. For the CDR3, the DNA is TGTGCCAGCAGCCTGGGGACAGGGGCTGAAGCTTTCTTT. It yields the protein CASSLGTGAEAFF.

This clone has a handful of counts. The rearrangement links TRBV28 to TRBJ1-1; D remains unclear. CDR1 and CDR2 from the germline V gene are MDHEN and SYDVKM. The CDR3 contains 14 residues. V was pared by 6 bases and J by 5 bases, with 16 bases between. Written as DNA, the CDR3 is TGTGCCAGCAGCTATAGACGGGGAGGGACTGAAGCTTTCTTT. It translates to CASSYRRGGTEAFF.

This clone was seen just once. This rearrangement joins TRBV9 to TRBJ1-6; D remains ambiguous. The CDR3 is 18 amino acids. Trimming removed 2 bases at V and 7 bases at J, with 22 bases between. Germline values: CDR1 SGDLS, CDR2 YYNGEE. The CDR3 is CASSVGPGSQAQNSPLHF. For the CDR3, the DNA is TGTGCCAGCAGCGTCGGCCCTGGTTCGCAGGCGCAAAATTCACCCCTCCACTTT.

The CDR3 DNA is TGTGCCAGCAGCTTTAAGGGGGCCGACTCTGGAAACACCATATATTTT. It is translated as CASSFKGADSGNTIYF. This sequence joins TRBV7-9 and TRBJ1-3; 7 nucleotides align to TRBD1. Germline CDR1 SEHNR, CDR2 FQNEAQ (reference sequence). CDR3 size: 16 residues. V shed 3 bases, J shed 0 bases, and the junction held 5 bases outside the gene matches.

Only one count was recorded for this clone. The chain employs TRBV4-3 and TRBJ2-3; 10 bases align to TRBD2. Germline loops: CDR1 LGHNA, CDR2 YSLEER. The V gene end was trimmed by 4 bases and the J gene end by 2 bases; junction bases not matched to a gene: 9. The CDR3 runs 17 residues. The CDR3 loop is CASSRRQRGGVTDTQYF. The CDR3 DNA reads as TGCGCCAGCAGCCGCCGCCAGCGGGGGGGGGTCACAGATACGCAGTATTTT.

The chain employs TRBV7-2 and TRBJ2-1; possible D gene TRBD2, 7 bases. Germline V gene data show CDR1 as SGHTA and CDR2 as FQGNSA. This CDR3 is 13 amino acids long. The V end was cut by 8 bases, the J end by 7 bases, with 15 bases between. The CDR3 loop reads CASRGGDRNEQFF. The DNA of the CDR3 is TGTGCCAGCCGAGGGGGGGATCGGAATGAGCAGTTCTTC.

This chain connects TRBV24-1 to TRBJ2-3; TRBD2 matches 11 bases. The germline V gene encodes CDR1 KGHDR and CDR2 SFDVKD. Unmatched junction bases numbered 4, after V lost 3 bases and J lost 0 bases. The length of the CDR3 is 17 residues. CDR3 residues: CATSDAVAGGSTDTQYF. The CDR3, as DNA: TGTGCCACCAGTGATGCGGTAGCGGGGGGGAGCACAGATACGCAGTATTTT.

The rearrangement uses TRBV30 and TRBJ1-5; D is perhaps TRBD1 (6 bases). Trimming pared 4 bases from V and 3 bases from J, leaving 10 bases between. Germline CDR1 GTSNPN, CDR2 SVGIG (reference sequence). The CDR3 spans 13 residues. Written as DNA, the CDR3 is TGTGCCTGGACACAGGGTTACAATCAGCCCCAGCATTTT. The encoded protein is CAWTQGYNQPQHF.

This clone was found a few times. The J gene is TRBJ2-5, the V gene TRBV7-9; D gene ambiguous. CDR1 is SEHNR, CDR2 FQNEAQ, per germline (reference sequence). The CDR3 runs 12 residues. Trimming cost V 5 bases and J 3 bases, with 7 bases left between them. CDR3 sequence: CASSPNKETQYF. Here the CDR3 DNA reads TGTGCCAGCAGCCCAAACAAAGAGACCCAGTACTTC.

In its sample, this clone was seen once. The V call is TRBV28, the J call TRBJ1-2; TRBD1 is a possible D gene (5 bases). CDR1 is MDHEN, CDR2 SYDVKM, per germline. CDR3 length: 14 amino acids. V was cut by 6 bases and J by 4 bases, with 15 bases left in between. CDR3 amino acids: CASRPGPGLYGYTF. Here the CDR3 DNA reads TGTGCCAGCAGACCCGGCCCAGGGCTCTATGGCTACACCTTC.

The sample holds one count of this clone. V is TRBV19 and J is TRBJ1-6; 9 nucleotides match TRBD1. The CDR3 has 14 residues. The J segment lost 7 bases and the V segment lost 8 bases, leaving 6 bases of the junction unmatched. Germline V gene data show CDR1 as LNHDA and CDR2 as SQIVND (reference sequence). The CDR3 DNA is TGTGCCAGTGGGGGACAGGGTCACAATTCACCCCTCCACTTT. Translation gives CASGGQGHNSPLHF.

CDR3 residues: CASTRNTEAFF. The CDR3 nucleotides read TGTGCCAGCACCAGGAACACTGAAGCTTTCTTT. This chain joins TRBV2 and TRBJ1-1; D gene ambiguous. The CDR3 is 11 residues long. Germline V lookup: CDR1 SNHLY, CDR2 FYNNEI. V lost 7 bases to trimming and J lost 1 base, with 4 bases between them.

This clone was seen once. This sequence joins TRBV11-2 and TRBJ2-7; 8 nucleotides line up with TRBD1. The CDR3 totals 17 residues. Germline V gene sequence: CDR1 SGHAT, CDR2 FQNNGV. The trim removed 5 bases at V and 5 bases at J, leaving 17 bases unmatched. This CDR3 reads CASSRNQIGQGRHEQYF. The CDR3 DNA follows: TGTGCCAGCAGCCGTAACCAAATCGGACAGGGCAGGCACGAGCAGTACTTC.

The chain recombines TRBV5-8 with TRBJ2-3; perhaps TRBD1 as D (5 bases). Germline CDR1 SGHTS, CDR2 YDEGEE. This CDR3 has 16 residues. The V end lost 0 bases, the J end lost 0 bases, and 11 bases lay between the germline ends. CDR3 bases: TGTGCCAGCAGCTTGGGGACACAAAAAAGCACAGATACGCAGTATTTT. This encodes CASSLGTQKSTDTQYF.

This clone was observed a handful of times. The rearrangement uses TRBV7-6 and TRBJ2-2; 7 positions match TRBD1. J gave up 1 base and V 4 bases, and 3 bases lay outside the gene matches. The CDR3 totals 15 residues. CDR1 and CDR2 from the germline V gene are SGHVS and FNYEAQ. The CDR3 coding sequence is TGTGCCAGCAGCTCCTGGACAGGGAACACCGGGGAGCTGTTTTTT. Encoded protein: CASSSWTGNTGELFF.

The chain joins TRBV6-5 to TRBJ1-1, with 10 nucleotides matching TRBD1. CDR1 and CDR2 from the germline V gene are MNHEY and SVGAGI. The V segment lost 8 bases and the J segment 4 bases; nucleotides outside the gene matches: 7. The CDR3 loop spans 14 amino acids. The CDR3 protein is CASSRDRGPTEAFF. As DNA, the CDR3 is TGTGCCAGCTCCCGGGACAGGGGTCCCACTGAAGCTTTCTTT.

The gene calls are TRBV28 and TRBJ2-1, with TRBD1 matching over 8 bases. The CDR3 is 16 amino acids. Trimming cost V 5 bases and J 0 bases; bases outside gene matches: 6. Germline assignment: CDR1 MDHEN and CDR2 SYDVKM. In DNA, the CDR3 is TGTGCCAGCAGTGACAGGGGCCCTAGCTCCTACAATGAGCAGTTCTTC. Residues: CASSDRGPSSYNEQFF.

The CDR3 here is CASKPGTATYEQYF. Here the CDR3 DNA reads TGTGCCAGCAAACCCGGGACAGCAACCTACGAGCAGTACTTC. This sequence joins TRBV2 and TRBJ2-7; 7 positions agree with TRBD1. Germline-derived CDR1 and CDR2 are SNHLY and FYNNEI. V trimming: 7 bases; J trimming: 2 bases; junction bases outside the gene matches: 8. The CDR3 is 14 amino acids.